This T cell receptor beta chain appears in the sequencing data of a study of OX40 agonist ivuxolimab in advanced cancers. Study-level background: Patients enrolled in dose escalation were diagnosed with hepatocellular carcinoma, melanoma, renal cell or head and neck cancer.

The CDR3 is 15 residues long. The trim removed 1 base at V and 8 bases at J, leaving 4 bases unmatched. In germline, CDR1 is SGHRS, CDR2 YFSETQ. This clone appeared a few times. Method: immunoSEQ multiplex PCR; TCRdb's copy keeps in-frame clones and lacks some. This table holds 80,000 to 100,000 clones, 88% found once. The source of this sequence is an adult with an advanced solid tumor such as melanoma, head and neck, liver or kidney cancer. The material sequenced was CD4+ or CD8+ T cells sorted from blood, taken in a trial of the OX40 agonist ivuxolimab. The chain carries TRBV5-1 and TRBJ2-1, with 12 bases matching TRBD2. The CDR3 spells CASSLTSGGRDEQFF. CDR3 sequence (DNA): TGCGCCAGCAGCTTGACTAGCGGGGGGCGGGATGAGCAGTTCTTC.